This T cell receptor (beta chain) appears in the sequencing data of a study of cytomegalovirus exposure and HLA in healthy donors (dated by TCRdb to about 2017). In terms of the full investigation: The 500 to 800 repertoires of the first cohort and the roughly 110 validation repertoires were produced on the same platform, according to a later analysis. The study aimed to test whether signatures of past pathogen exposure could be identified by cataloging public T cell receptors. A separate validation cohort of over a hundred different subjects was used in addition to the roughly 640-subject first cohort. The study combined high-throughput TCR immunosequencing, statistical association of individual TCRs with disease status, and machine learning to predict cytomegalovirus infection status.

Donors formed part of the validation cohort, which comprised some 120 subjects and was distinct from the first cohort of fewer than 750 subjects. The research as a whole found: A few of the identified cytomegalovirus-associated TCR beta chains were confirmed in vitro to be specific for cytomegalovirus antigens. In both the original and validation cohorts, the classifier was reported to diagnose cytomegalovirus status with high specificity and sensitivity. A total of around 150 TCR beta chains were listed by the study as associated with cytomegalovirus. The validation cohort had no HLA typing available for a later analysis, so co-occurrence within that cohort was assessed over all 120 or so repertoires. According to the authors, the approach could potentially be generalized to other disease states and immunological phenotypes. Across donors, most TCR sequences were observed very rarely, whereas some public TCRs were present in many individuals. A later analysis found that TCRs clustered in the first cohort also tended to co-occur in the approximately 120 validation repertoires, with 94% of cluster scores above 0.

The library was generated by the immunoSEQ multiplex PCR assay. Per the authors' processing: A statistical classification framework was built for diagnosing cytomegalovirus status from the catalog of TCR beta chain sequences. In its TCRdb copy, this immuneACCESS table keeps in-frame sequences only and misses some clones. Where compared with another copy, unresolved V genes explain less than half of these, and the others have no known cause. The D gene and trimming were derived from the DNA, and the V and J assignments and clone size from that table. In all, the sample holds 100,000 to 150,000 clones, and 89% of those were seen once. Over 1% of the sample rests with the top ten. Concerning this clone: Its antigen remains unidentified. No per-base quality is available; no much larger clone lies one base away.

After removal of 2 bases from V and 4 bases from J, the junction retains 7 bases not matched to a gene. The CDR3 goes from the cysteine to the phenylalanine over 16 residues. Only the CDR3 portion is preserved as DNA: 48 bases, with reading frame beginning at the first base. For CDR1 and CDR2, the germline V gene (reference sequence) lists WNHNN and SYGVQD. This sequence originates from a woman under 30 in good health and CMV-seronegative. Sequenced: PBMCs. Recombination joined TRBV10-1 with TRBJ2-3; 9 central bases correspond to TRBD2. The CDR3 protein sequence reads: CASSEGWRGGSDTQYF. The nucleotide sequence is TGCGCCAGCAGTGAGGGGTGGCGGGGGGGATCAGATACGCAGTATTTT.